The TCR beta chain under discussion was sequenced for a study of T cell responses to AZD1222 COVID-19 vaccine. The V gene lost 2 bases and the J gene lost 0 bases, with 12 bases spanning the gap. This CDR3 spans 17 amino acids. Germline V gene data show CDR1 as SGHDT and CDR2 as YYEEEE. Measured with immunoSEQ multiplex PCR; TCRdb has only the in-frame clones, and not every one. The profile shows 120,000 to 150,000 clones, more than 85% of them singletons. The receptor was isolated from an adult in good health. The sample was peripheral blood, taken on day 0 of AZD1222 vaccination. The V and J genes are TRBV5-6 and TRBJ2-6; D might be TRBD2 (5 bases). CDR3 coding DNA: TGTGCCAGCAGCTTATCGACCGAGGGCTCTGGGGCCAACGTCCTGACTTTC. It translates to CASSLSTEGSGANVLTF.